This T cell receptor (beta chain) was obtained from a study of molecular identifiers for immune sequencing clone quantification. TCRdb analysed the PCR reads with MiXCR anew, one entry per CDR3 protein. The table has hundreds of thousands of distinct CDR3 sequences, just under 20% seen once; the top ten hold roughly 0.9%. Losses at the gene ends were 5 bases for V and 5 bases for J; bases not matched to a gene: 14. Germline CDR1 reads SEHNR; CDR2 reads FQNEAQ (reference sequence). The CDR3 has 16 residues. Study-wide points: It was shown that clones above 20 RNA copies held over 99% of effector molecules, but under 1% in naive cells.

The table lists this clonotype with many counts. The antigen remains undetermined. Investigators produced naive CD8 libraries from 20,000 to 1,000,000 sorted cells, drawing on 10%, 30% or 50% RNA. The sequence was obtained from a human donor in good health. Some libraries in this study had Jurkat cell RNA spiked in. The chain is built from TRBV7-9 and TRBJ2-5; 7 nucleotides match TRBD1. Sequencing was done on a sample of naive CD8+ T cells from blood, with Jurkat cell RNA spiked in. The sample's subset: FACS-sorted CD8+CD4-CCR7+CD45RA+ naive T cells. The CDR3 protein is CASSPTTGPRMETQYF. The DNA for the CDR3 is TGTGCCAGCAGCCCGACGACAGGGCCTAGGATGGAGACCCAGTACTTC.